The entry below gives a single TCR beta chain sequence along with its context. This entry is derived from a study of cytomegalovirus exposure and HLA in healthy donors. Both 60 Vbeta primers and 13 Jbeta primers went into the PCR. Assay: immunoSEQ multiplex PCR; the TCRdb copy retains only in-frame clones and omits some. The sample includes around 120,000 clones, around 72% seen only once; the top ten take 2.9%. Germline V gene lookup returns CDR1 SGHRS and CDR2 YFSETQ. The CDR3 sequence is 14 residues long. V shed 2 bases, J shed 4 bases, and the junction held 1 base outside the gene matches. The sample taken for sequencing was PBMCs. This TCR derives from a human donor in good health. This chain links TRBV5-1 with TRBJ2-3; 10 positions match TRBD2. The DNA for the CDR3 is TGCGCCAGCAGCTTAACTAGCGGGGCAGATACGCAGTATTTT. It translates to CASSLTSGADTQYF. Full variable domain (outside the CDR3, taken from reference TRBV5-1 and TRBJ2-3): KAGVTQTPRYLIKTRGQQVTLSCSPISGHRSVSWYQQTPGQGLQFLFEYFSETQRNKGNFPGRFSGRQFSNSRSEMNVSTLELGDSALYLCASSLTSGADTQYFGPGTRLTVL.